This T cell receptor (beta chain) was identified during a study of blood T cell repertoires in COVID-19. The wider study: Collection of acute and convalescent COVID-19 samples took place in the United States, Italy and Spain. In each case, the material was cDNA or gDNA derived from T cells, B-cell-depleted T cells, or PBMCs.

In the source study's methods: Cell counts per sample came from amplifying reference gene primers. Profiling relied on immunoSEQ multiplex PCR, and the TCRdb table lists in-frame clones only, not all of them. That table supplies the V and J calls and clone size; D and trimming were determined from the DNA. The table includes 400,000 or so clones, around 84% detected once. The CDR3 contains 15 residues. Germline loops: CDR1 LNHDA, CDR2 SQIVND (reference sequence). The J segment lost 2 bases and the V segment lost 5 bases, leaving 5 bases of the junction unmatched. Sequenced material: peripheral blood. This chain connects TRBV19 to TRBJ2-1, with 8 bases fitting TRBD2. The receptor was isolated from a human donor in a cohort sampled during active COVID-19. The DNA of the CDR3 is TGTGCCAGTAGTCTGGGACTAGTCACCTACAATGAGCAGTTCTTC. Translation: CASSLGLVTYNEQFF.